This entry lists 29 T cell receptor beta chains sequenced from one sample in a study of identical twins. TCRdb itself ran the 5' RACE reads through MiXCR, one entry per CDR3 protein. The sample records roughly 770,000 distinct CDR3 sequences, 15% to 20% being singletons. This sample also appeared in a second study, on T cells expressing NK-cell markers.

Source material: PBMCs. Every receptor here comes from a woman between 18 and 29 years old in good health.

This clonotype was counted a few times. The CDR3 DNA sequence: TGTGCCAGCAGTTACAATGGGGGGTTGGACACTGAAGCTTTCTTT. This translates into CASSYNGGLDTEAFF. V gene TRBV6-5 combines with J gene TRBJ1-1, with D perhaps TRBD1 (5 bases). Germline V lookup: CDR1 MNHEY, CDR2 SVGAGI. Between the trimmed V and J ends, which lost 2 bases and 3 bases, there was a span of 13 bases. This CDR3 comprises 15 residues.

This clonotype was counted a few times. J is TRBJ2-3 and V is TRBV9; D not resolved. CDR3 length equals 14 residues. The germline gives CDR1 SGDLS, CDR2 YYNGEE. V was shortened by 0 bases and J by 4 bases, with 9 bases between the two germline ends. The CDR3 protein is CASSVGAASDTQYF. CDR3 sequence (DNA): TGTGCCAGCAGCGTAGGGGCGGCCTCAGATACGCAGTATTTT.

The V gene is TRBV5-1, the J gene TRBJ2-1, with D possibly TRBD1 on 5 matching bases. The CDR3 is 15 amino acids. The germline V gene encodes CDR1 SGHRS and CDR2 YFSETQ. V lost 7 bases to trimming and J lost 0 bases, with 14 bases between them. The CDR3 DNA follows: TGCGCCAGCCAGATGGGGCCCCTCTCCTACAATGAGCAGTTCTTC. Translated, it gives CASQMGPLSYNEQFF. The full variable domain, with the rest looked up from reference TRBV5-1 and TRBJ2-1, is KAGVTQTPRYLIKTRGQQVTLSCSPISGHRSVSWYQQTPGQGLQFLFEYFSETQRNKGNFPGRFSGRQFSNSRSEMNVSTLELGDSALYLCASQMGPLSYNEQFFGPGTRLTVL.

This clonotype was observed a handful of times. The chain carries TRBV7-3 and TRBJ2-4, with D hard to call. Trimming took 5 bases from V and 7 from J, leaving 18 bases between them. The length of the CDR3 is 15 residues. Germline CDR1 reads SGHTA; CDR2 reads FQGTGA. Here the CDR3 DNA reads TGTGCCAGCAGCGCCGACCCCGTTACGTTGAACATTCAGTACTTC. This encodes CASSADPVTLNIQYF.

This clonotype has only a few counts. This rearrangement joins TRBV12-3 or TRBV12-4 to TRBJ1-2; 7 bases agree with TRBD1. This CDR3 is built from 15 residues. Trimming removed 4 bases from V and 4 bases from J; junction bases left unmatched: 9. CDR3 amino acids: CASSYRRTGRYGYTF. In nucleotides, the CDR3 is TGTGCCAGCAGTTATCGCCGGACAGGACGCTATGGCTACACCTTC.

A few counts support this clonotype. The genes are TRBV11-3 and TRBJ2-1, with D perhaps matching TRBD2 (6 bases). The germline CDR1 and CDR2 sequences are SGHNT and YENEEA. Trimming stripped 2 bases from V and 4 bases from J, with 9 bases between. There are 14 residues in the CDR3. As DNA, the CDR3 is TGTGCCAGCAGCTTAATGCGGGGATACAATGAGCAGTTCTTC. Translating it yields CASSLMRGYNEQFF.

This clonotype was seen more than once but under ten times. The chain uses TRBV5-5 and TRBJ2-7; no clear D gene. Germline lookup yields CDR1 SGHKS and CDR2 YYEKEE (reference sequence). The CDR3 runs to 13 residues. V was cut by 3 bases and J by 1 base, with 8 bases left in between. CDR3: CASSSDPSYEQYF. DNA of the CDR3: TGTGCCAGCAGCTCGGACCCGTCCTACGAGCAGTACTTC.

The chain uses TRBV6-5 and TRBJ2-7; 7 bases align to TRBD2. With V trimmed by 2 bases and J by 3 bases, 13 bases remained unmatched. The CDR3 sequence is 17 residues long. Germline CDR1 is MNHEY and CDR2 is SVGAGI. As DNA, the CDR3 is TGTGCCAGCAGTTACGGCTTCAGTGGGAGGGCCTTCTACGAGCAGTACTTC. Protein: CASSYGFSGRAFYEQYF.

This clonotype was counted ten times or more. The chain joins TRBV5-1 to TRBJ2-3, with D possibly being TRBD2 (7 bases). The CDR3 is 15 amino acids. V was cut by 1 base and J by 1 base, with 10 bases left in between. Looked up from germline, CDR1 is SGHRS and CDR2 is YFSETQ. CDR3 sequence: CASSLRGARTDTQYF. Here the CDR3 DNA reads TGCGCCAGCAGCTTGCGGGGGGCCCGCACAGATACGCAGTATTTT.

The sample holds a few counts of this clonotype. The chain recombines TRBV10-3 with TRBJ2-1; 9 bases agree with TRBD2. V dropped 11 bases and J dropped 2; count of bases not matched to a gene: 7. Germline CDR1 and CDR2: ENHRY and SYGVKD. The CDR3 extends over 14 amino acids. The chain's CDR3 is CAVTRGGPYNEQFF. The CDR3 coding sequence is TGTGCCGTCACGCGGGGGGGCCCCTACAATGAGCAGTTCTTC.

J is TRBJ2-5 and V is TRBV2; 15 bases agree with TRBD2. Losses at the gene ends were 8 bases for V and 4 bases for J; bases not matched to a gene: 2. The CDR3 is made up of 14 amino acids. Looked up from germline, CDR1 is SNHLY and CDR2 is FYNNEI. DNA for the CDR3: TGTGCCAGCGGACTAGCGGGGGGGTTAGAGACCCAGTACTTC. It codes for CASGLAGGLETQYF. Full variable domain (rest looked up from reference TRBV2 and TRBJ2-5): EPEVTQTPSHQVTQMGQEVILRCVPISNHLYFYWYRQILGQKVEFLVSFYNNEISEKSEIFDDQFSVERPDGSNFTLKIRSTKLEDSAMYFCASGLAGGLETQYFGPGTRLLVL.

V usage is TRBV5-1 and J usage is TRBJ2-7, with D unresolved. The CDR3 has 13 amino acids. Germline CDR1 reads SGHRS; CDR2 reads YFSETQ. Trimming took 0 bases from V and 6 from J, leaving 10 bases between them. In nucleotides, the CDR3 is TGCGCCAGCAGCTTGGCCGGGTTAGTCGAGCAGTACTTC. This codes for CASSLAGLVEQYF.

This clonotype was counted once. This chain connects TRBV6-5 to TRBJ2-3; 9 bases line up with TRBD2. V trimming: 0 bases; J trimming: 6 bases; junction bases outside the gene matches: 4. CDR1 is MNHEY, CDR2 SVGAGI, per germline. The CDR3 is made up of 15 amino acids. CDR3 sequence (DNA): TGTGCCAGCAGTTACTCAAGCGGGGGGTCGGATACGCAGTATTTT. Translated: CASSYSSGGSDTQYF.

This clonotype was seen at least ten times. V is TRBV20-1 and J is TRBJ2-3, with D maybe TRBD2 (6 bases). CDR3 length: 14 amino acids. Germline CDR1 DFQATT, CDR2 SNEGSKA (reference sequence). V was trimmed by 3 bases and J by 1 base, leaving 11 bases between them. In DNA, the CDR3 is TGCAGTGCTAGGGCGGGGCGGGGCACAGATACGCAGTATTTT. Amino acid sequence: CSARAGRGTDTQYF.

This clonotype was seen only a few times. The V gene is TRBV12-3 or TRBV12-4, the J gene TRBJ2-3; weak D call: TRBD2 (5 bases). The CDR3 covers 16 residues. V lost 3 bases and J lost 4, with 17 bases in between. CDR3 sequence (DNA): TGTGCCAGCAGTTTTCATCGGGATAGATTCGCAGATACGCAGTATTTT. Its translation is CASSFHRDRFADTQYF.

The genes are TRBV29-1 and TRBJ1-2; D is undetermined. Trimming stripped 1 base from V and 8 bases from J, with 8 bases between. The CDR3 is 11 residues long. Per the germline V gene, CDR1 is SQVTM and CDR2 is ANQGSEA. CDR3 residues: CSVEGDAGYTF. The CDR3 DNA is TGCAGCGTTGAAGGCGACGCGGGCTACACCTTC.

This clonotype showed up just a few times. The chain combines TRBV10-3 with TRBJ2-7, with a weak D call TRBD2 (6 bases). The CDR3 is 12 amino acids. Germline CDR1 is ENHRY and CDR2 is SYGVKD. Trimming left V 9 bases short and J 0 bases short, with 9 bases between. Here the CDR3 DNA reads TGTGCCATTAGGACTACCTCCTACGAGCAGTACTTC. It specifies CAIRTTSYEQYF.

As to this clonotype: A read error may be the cause here, since a much bigger clone is one base away. The chain employs TRBV20-1 and TRBJ2-7; 7 positions agree with TRBD1. The CDR3 sequence is 12 residues long. Looked up from germline, CDR1 is DFQATT and CDR2 is SNEGSKA (reference sequence). Trimming took 2 bases from V and 3 from J; bases not matched to a gene: 1. CDR3 in amino acids: CSARWDSYEQYF. The DNA of the CDR3 is TGCAGTGCTAGATGGGACAGCTACGAGCAGTACTTC.

The rearrangement uses TRBV21-1 and TRBJ2-1; whether TRBD1, the table's D call, matches the DNA was not checked. TRBV21-1 is a pseudogene. The CDR3 length is 14 residues. The CDR3 DNA follows: TGTGCCAGCAGTGGCCGGGGTGATTACAATGAGCAGTTCTTC. Translating gives CASSGRGDYNEQFF.

The chain couples TRBV9 to TRBJ2-5, with 8 bases fitting TRBD1. Germline CDR1 SGDLS, CDR2 YYNGEE. Trimming cost V 3 bases and J 3 bases; bases outside gene matches: 10. This CDR3 has 16 amino acids. This CDR3 is CASSATLGQGEETQYF. DNA of the CDR3: TGTGCCAGCAGCGCCACCTTAGGACAGGGCGAAGAGACCCAGTACTTC.

The chain has TRBV7-9 and TRBJ2-3; 7 positions match TRBD1. The V segment lost 0 bases and the J segment 2 bases; nucleotides outside the gene matches: 8. CDR3 length equals 17 residues. Germline V gene sequence: CDR1 SEHNR, CDR2 FQNEAQ (reference sequence). The CDR3 nucleotides read TGTGCCAGCAGCTTAGCTGCAGGGGGATGGTCCACAGATACGCAGTATTTT. This sequence encodes CASSLAAGGWSTDTQYF.

The chain links TRBV6-1 to TRBJ1-1, with a possible D match to TRBD1 (5 bases). The germline V and J ends were trimmed by 7 bases and 1 base, with 16 bases remaining between them. Germline lookup yields CDR1 MNHNS and CDR2 SASEGT. This CDR3 contains 15 residues. The DNA for the CDR3 is TGTGCCAGCACGAAGGGTGGACAAAGGAACACTGAAGCTTTCTTT. Amino acids: CASTKGGQRNTEAFF.

This clonotype was counted a few times. The rearrangement uses TRBV6-5 and TRBJ2-7; D assignment may be TRBD1 or TRBD2 (7 bases each). Per germline, CDR1 MNHEY and CDR2 SVGAGI. CDR3 length: 12 residues. V gave up 7 bases and J gave up 8 bases, with 15 bases separating them. As DNA, the CDR3 is TGTGCCAGCAACGACAGGGAGGGAAAGCAGTACTTC. Protein product: CASNDREGKQYF.

This clonotype was detected many times. The chain uses TRBV12-3 or TRBV12-4 and TRBJ1-1; D may be TRBD1 (5 bases). The germline V and J ends were trimmed by 11 bases and 5 bases, with 21 bases remaining between them. This CDR3 is built from 14 residues. As DNA, the CDR3 is TGTGCCGGACAAAAGGAGGGGATTGGGACTGAAGCTTTCTTT. It translates to CAGQKEGIGTEAFF.

The CDR3 spells CASSPLTSGITDTQYF. Written as DNA, the CDR3 is TGCGCCAGCAGCCCATTGACTAGCGGGATCACAGATACGCAGTATTTT. This rearrangement joins TRBV5-1 to TRBJ2-3; 11 bases map to TRBD2. Unmatched junction bases numbered 6, after V lost 4 bases and J lost 2 bases. CDR1 and CDR2 (germline): SGHRS, YFSETQ. The CDR3 extends over 16 amino acids.

This clonotype occurred a few times. The chain employs TRBV6-1 and TRBJ2-7; D remains ambiguous. Germline lookup yields CDR1 MNHNS and CDR2 SASEGT. V was pared by 7 bases and J by 3 bases, with 16 bases between. This CDR3 contains 14 residues. In DNA, the CDR3 is TGTGCCAGCACCCCCGCCTTAACAGACTACGAGCAGTACTTC. Its protein product is CASTPALTDYEQYF.

In its sample, this clonotype was seen a few times. This chain uses TRBV20-1 with TRBJ2-3; 11 positions agree with TRBD2. Germline values: CDR1 DFQATT, CDR2 SNEGSKA (reference sequence). Trimming cost V 3 bases and J 3 bases; bases outside gene matches: 5. This CDR3 spans 15 amino acids. CDR3 nucleotide sequence: TGCAGTGCTAGGTCGTCTAGCGGGAGGACAGATACGCAGTATTTT. Its translation: CSARSSSGRTDTQYF.

This clonotype has a handful of counts. CDR3 sequence reads: CASSDLGNEQFF. In DNA form, the CDR3 reads TGTGCCAGCAGTGACTTGGGCAATGAGCAGTTCTTC. The chain employs TRBV6-2 or TRBV6-3 and TRBJ2-1; the D is unclear. CDR1 MNHEY and CDR2 SVGEGT come from the germline V gene. The CDR3 sequence is 12 residues long. The V and J ends lost 5 bases and 6 bases respectively, with 8 bases between them.

The sample holds a few counts of this clonotype. This sequence joins TRBV11-3 and TRBJ2-2, with D possibly being TRBD2 (6 bases). The CDR3 contains 13 residues. Germline loops: CDR1 SGHNT, CDR2 YENEEA. Trimming removed 8 bases from V and 3 bases from J, with 10 bases in between. CDR3 DNA: TGTGCCAGCGCCGGGGGTGACACCGGGGAGCTGTTTTTT. Protein product: CASAGGDTGELFF.